This T cell receptor (beta chain) comes out of a study of T cells in Graves' hyperthyroidism and ophthalmopathy (dated by TCRdb to about 2019). For the study in its entirety: Peripheral blood samples were taken at initial diagnosis, before any treatment was given. Following sampling, methimazole starting at 30 mg daily was given to hyperthyroidism patients, and high-dose intravenous methylprednisolone was given to ophthalmopathy patients. To identify TCR V-J signatures that set the groups apart, the researchers used a discovery cohort of 100 patients, made up of 40 to 45 with Graves' ophthalmopathy and 57 with stable Graves' hyperthyroidism. Prospective prediction of ophthalmopathy was tested in an independent validation cohort of approximately 19 hyperthyroidism patients and 17 patients who later progressed to ophthalmopathy. The 100 or so discovery patients were randomly divided into training and test sets at a 7:3 ratio. The paper reports TCR Vbeta CDR3 sequencing of approximately 140 peripheral blood samples: 43 ophthalmopathy, 70 to 85 hyperthyroidism and approximately 17 progressor patients. Thyroid tissue and blood T-cell repertoires from roughly six Graves' hyperthyroidism patients were also compared in the study. Points the paper makes about the study in general: Ophthalmopathy was separated from stable hyperthyroidism by a 13 V-J signature model, with just over 85% sensitivity and about 81% specificity obtained in cross-validation and 80%/75% obtained in testing. Most expanded thyroid clonotypes (frequency above 0.001) were also detected in blood, a finding suggesting that blood repertoires may reflect thyroid immune responses. In validation, the model predicted progression to ophthalmopathy with 55% to 71% sensitivity and 72.22% specificity, a median of approximately 6.5 months before onset. No statistical method was used to set the sample size in advance, and investigators knew the group allocation.

The TCR beta CDR3 regions were amplified from RNA transcripts. The first round of RT-PCR for the TCR CDR3 was performed with the HTBI primer set and the Qiagen OneStep RT-PCR kit. Libraries were constructed in a second round of multiplex PCR, after which size selection and purification were performed. Paired-end sequencing of the libraries was performed with 100 bp reads on an Illumina HiSeq2000. Turning to the authors' computational methods: SOAPnuke was used to process the raw data, with reads discarded if the reads contained adapters or uncalled bases, had a mean Phred below 15, or lacked an exact constant-primer or identifier match. COPE v1.2.5 was used to merge the high-quality paired reads, and each unique nucleotide sequence was defined as a clonotype. MiTCR v1.1 was used to align the clonotypes against IMGT TRBV, TRBD and TRBJ reference segments. Only V-J combinations with frequency above 0.0001, covering 99% to 99.2% of repertoires, were analysed. The TCS score was defined as F50 (clonal expansion) divided by E x V (chaos), with BLOSUM62-based TCRdist calculated between CDR3 peptides within each V-J. Welch's t-statistics and random forest reduced 450 to 600 V-J features to about 12, which were used in a naive Bayes classifier (R e1071). TCRdb trimmed public reads at Q25 via fastp, called clones via MiXCR and kept in-frame beta chains. A single entry per CDR3 protein holds the most common genes and DNA from its merged rows. TCRdb's processing, not the authors', yielded these V and J calls. The sample table contains about 380,000 distinct CDR3 sequences; only one count was recorded for less than 20% of them. 35% to 45% of the sample belongs to the ten largest clones.

In the ophthalmopathy patients, disease was moderately to severely active, with a Clinical Activity Score of 3 or more, a NOSPECS grade of 4 or more, and a duration of less than 3 months. Any patient with an uncontrolled infection, another autoimmune disease, pregnancy or lactation was excluded. Clinical symptoms, serum thyroxine and TRAb, thyroid ultrasound, and orbital computed tomography formed the basis for the diagnoses. Ficoll-Paque density gradient centrifugation was used to isolate PBMCs from under 11 ml of fresh peripheral blood. Total RNA was extracted with Trizol reagent, and quality was checked on an Agilent 2100 Bioanalyzer. For this clonotype: Its cognate antigen has yet to be identified. There are no base qualities to consult, and no much larger clone falls within one base.

Per the germline V gene, ENHRY is the CDR1 and SYGVKD is the CDR2. From the cysteine up to the phenylalanine, the CDR3 has a length of 15 residues. The retained sequence is limited to the CDR3, 45 bases, with the frame set at the first base. Trimming at the junction amounts to 10 bases on V and 6 bases on J, and the germline ends lie 24 bases apart. This clonotype was obtained from a man aged 18 to 29 with Graves' ophthalmopathy. The specimen was blood. The rearrangement combines TRBV10-3 with TRBJ1-2, with the D gene not confidently named. The DNA is TGTGCCACGGACGACTGGGCCCGAAGCCTGGATGGCTACACCTTC. The resulting protein is CATDDWARSLDGYTF.